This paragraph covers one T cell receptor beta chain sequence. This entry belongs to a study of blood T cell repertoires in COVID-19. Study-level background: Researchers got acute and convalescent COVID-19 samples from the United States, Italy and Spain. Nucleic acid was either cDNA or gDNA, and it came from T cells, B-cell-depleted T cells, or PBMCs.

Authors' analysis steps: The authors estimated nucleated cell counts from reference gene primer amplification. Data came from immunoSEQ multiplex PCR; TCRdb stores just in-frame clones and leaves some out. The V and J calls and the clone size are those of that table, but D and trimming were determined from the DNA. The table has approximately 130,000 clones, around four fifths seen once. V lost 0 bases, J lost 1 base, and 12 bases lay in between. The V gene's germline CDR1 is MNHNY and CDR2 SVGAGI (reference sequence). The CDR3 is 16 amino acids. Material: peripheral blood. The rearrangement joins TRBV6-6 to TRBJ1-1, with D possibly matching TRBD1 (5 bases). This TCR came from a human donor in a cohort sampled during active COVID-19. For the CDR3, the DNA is TGTGCCAGCAGTTACTCGGGAGGGCAGGGGAACACTGAAGCTTTCTTT. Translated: CASSYSGGQGNTEAFF.